What follows describes a single T cell receptor (beta chain). V shed 2 bases and J shed 2 bases, with 13 bases lying between them. Germline-derived CDR1 and CDR2 are KGHSH and LQKENI. The CDR3 sequence is 16 residues long. Original methodology: Using reference gene primer amplification, nucleated cell counts were estimated. Measured with immunoSEQ multiplex PCR; TCRdb has only the in-frame clones, and not every one. V and J calls and clone size are given by that table; D and trimming were obtained from the DNA. The repertoire holds 180,000 or so clones, approximately 85% seen once, with 4% to 5% in the top ten. These data belong to a study of blood T cell repertoires in COVID-19. Study background: Acute and convalescent COVID-19 samples came from the United States, Italy and Spain. The analysed material was cDNA or gDNA that came from T cells, B-cell-depleted T cells, or PBMCs.

This receptor was obtained from an elderly woman with acute or convalescent COVID-19. Sequencing was performed on peripheral blood. The J gene is TRBJ1-3, the V gene TRBV18, with TRBD1 as a possible D gene (6 bases). CDR3 sequence: CASSPSGQMTGNTIYF. The CDR3, as DNA: TGTGCCAGCTCACCAAGCGGACAGATGACTGGAAACACCATATATTTT.